The 10 T cell receptor beta chains below all came from one sample that was sequenced in a study of human T cells and chemical hapten exposure (dated by TCRdb to the early 2020s). Total RNA was isolated from unfractionated whole blood collected in Tempus Blood RNA tubes. During library preparation, unique molecular identifiers were attached to individual cDNA molecules so that TCRs could be counted in a quantitative, reproducible way. TCRdb reanalyzed the raw reads on its own, using fastp at Q25 for trimming and MiXCR for clone calling, and kept in-frame beta chains. Every entry covers one CDR3 protein and lists the most common genes and DNA from its rows. The sample profile shows almost 1,000 distinct CDR3 sequences; about four fifths of them were found once. The ten largest make up around 6.4% of the sample. Sequenced sample: whole blood. The receptors were gathered from a human donor with alopecia, or a healthy volunteer (not recorded which). Some clones in this sample may be carry-over from other donors' samples. This table probably holds off-target reads from a library built for another chain.

V and J are TRBV4-3 and TRBJ2-7; 13 bases line up with TRBD2. This CDR3 has 17 amino acids. Germline V gives CDR1 LGHNA, CDR2 YSLEER. The V and J ends lost 0 bases and 5 bases, in that order; junction bases with no gene match: 7. This chain's CDR3 is CASSQETGLAGYDEQYF. Here the CDR3 DNA reads TGCGCCAGCAGCCAAGAGACGGGACTAGCGGGATATGACGAGCAGTACTTC.

This chain uses TRBV20-1 with TRBJ1-3, with 10 bases fitting TRBD1. V lost 5 bases, J lost 2 bases, and 3 bases stayed unmatched. The CDR3 has 14 residues. Germline-derived CDR1 and CDR2 are DFQATT and SNEGSKA (reference sequence). The CDR3 coding sequence is TGCAGTGCTCGGACAGGGGGGCCTGGAAACACCATATATTTT. It translates to CSARTGGPGNTIYF.

This chain uses TRBV28 with TRBJ2-1, with 8 bases that match TRBD1. The CDR3 contains 14 residues. CDR1 and CDR2 (germline): MDHEN, SYDVKM. The V gene end was trimmed by 6 bases and the J gene end by 2 bases; junction bases not matched to a gene: 3. This chain's CDR3 is CASRTDRAYNEQFF. The CDR3 region has the DNA TGTGCCAGCAGAACGGACAGGGCCTACAATGAGCAGTTCTTC.

The chain couples TRBV4-3 to TRBJ2-3, with 11 bases identical to TRBD1. After removal of 4 bases from V and 4 bases from J, the junction contained 1 base not matched to a gene. Germline V gene sequence: CDR1 LGHNA, CDR2 YSLEER. This CDR3 has 14 amino acids. The CDR3 sequence is CASSLGQGADTQYF. The CDR3, as DNA: TGCGCCAGCAGCCTGGGACAGGGGGCAGATACGCAGTATTTT.

This clonotype is a singleton in its sample. The CDR3 bases are TGTGCCTGGAGTGTAGGACAGGGCACTGAAGCTTTCTTT. Protein sequence: CAWSVGQGTEAFF. The V gene is TRBV30, the J gene TRBJ1-1, with 8 bases identical to TRBD1. The V gene's germline CDR1 is GTSNPN and CDR2 SVGIG (reference sequence). Germline trimming cut 0 bases from V and 4 bases from J; bases unmatched to any gene: 1. The CDR3 has 13 amino acids.

This clonotype appeared a few times. The chain couples TRBV20-1 to TRBJ2-7, with 9 bases lining up with TRBD2. The J segment lost 3 bases and the V segment lost 0 bases, leaving 6 bases of the junction unmatched. This CDR3 is built from 15 residues. Germline CDR1 reads DFQATT; CDR2 reads SNEGSKA (reference sequence). The CDR3 here is CSARDGTSKFYEQYF. The CDR3 bases are TGCAGTGCTAGAGACGGGACTAGCAAATTCTACGAGCAGTACTTC.

V gene TRBV28 combines with J gene TRBJ2-7; maybe TRBD2 (6 bases). The V and J ends lost 7 bases and 2 bases respectively, with 12 bases between them. This CDR3 is 13 amino acids long. The V gene's germline CDR1 is MDHEN and CDR2 SYDVKM. This CDR3 reads CASMASGPYEQYF. In DNA form, the CDR3 reads TGTGCCAGCATGGCCAGCGGGCCCTACGAGCAGTACTTC.

The CDR3 DNA sequence: TGTGCCAGCAAGCGGGCTGAAGACACTGAAGCTTTCTTT. Amino acids: CASKRAEDTEAFF. J is TRBJ1-1 and V is TRBV28; no clear D. Trimming left V 7 bases short and J 3 bases short, with 12 bases between. This CDR3 has 13 amino acids. Germline V CDR1 and CDR2: MDHEN, SYDVKM.

This chain joins TRBV20-1 and TRBJ2-3; unclear D gene. This CDR3 comprises 11 residues. Germline CDR1 is DFQATT and CDR2 is SNEGSKA (reference sequence). V lost 4 bases, J lost 6 bases, and 8 bases lay in between. The CDR3 reads CSANSRDTQYF. DNA for the CDR3: TGCAGTGCTAACTCACGGGATACGCAGTATTTT.

The V gene is TRBV10-3, the J gene TRBJ1-1; tentatively, D is TRBD1 (6 bases). V lost 10 bases and J 1 base, leaving 25 bases between the germline ends. Germline loops: CDR1 ENHRY, CDR2 SYGVKD. This CDR3 contains 17 residues. CDR3 sequence: CATSFRTVREENTEAFF. The DNA for the CDR3 is TGTGCCACATCATTTCGGACAGTCAGGGAAGAGAACACTGAAGCTTTCTTT.